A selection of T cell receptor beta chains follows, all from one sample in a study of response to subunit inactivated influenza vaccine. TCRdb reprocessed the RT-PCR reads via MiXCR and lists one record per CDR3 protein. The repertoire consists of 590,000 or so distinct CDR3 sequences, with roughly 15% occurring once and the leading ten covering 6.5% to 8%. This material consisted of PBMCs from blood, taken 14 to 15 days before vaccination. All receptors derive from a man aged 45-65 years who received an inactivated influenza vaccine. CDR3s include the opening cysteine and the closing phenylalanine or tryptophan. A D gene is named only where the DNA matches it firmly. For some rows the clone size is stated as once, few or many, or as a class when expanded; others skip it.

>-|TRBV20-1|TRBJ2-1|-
CSASRDSYNEQFF
TGCAGTGCTAGTCGGGATTCCTACAATGAGCAGTTCTTC
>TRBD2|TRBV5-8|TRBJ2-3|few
CASSLVGLAGFTDTQYF
TGTGCCAGCAGCCTCGTCGGACTAGCGGGGTTCACAGATACGCAGTATTTT
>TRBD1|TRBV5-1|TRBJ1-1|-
CASSLWTGDTEAFF
TGCGCCAGCAGCCTCTGGACAGGGGACACTGAAGCTTTCTTT
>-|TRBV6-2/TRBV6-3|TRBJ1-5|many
CASSYVGGPNQPQHF
TGTGCCAGCAGTTACGTGGGGGGTCCGAATCAGCCCCAGCATTTT
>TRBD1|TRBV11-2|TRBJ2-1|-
CASSYNRGPGNEQFF
TGTGCCAGCAGCTACAACAGGGGACCGGGGAATGAGCAGTTCTTC
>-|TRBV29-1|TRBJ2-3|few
CSVDGNAAGGYF
TGCAGCGTTGACGGGAATGCCGCCGGAGGATATTTT
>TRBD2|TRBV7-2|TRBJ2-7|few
CASSSGGPRVNSEQYF
TGTGCCAGCAGCTCGGGGGGACCCCGGGTCAATTCCGAGCAGTACTTC
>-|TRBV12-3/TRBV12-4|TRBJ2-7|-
CASSTGRRAYEQYF
TGTGCCAGCAGCACCGGTCGGCGGGCCTACGAGCAGTACTTC
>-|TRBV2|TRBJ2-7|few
CASSGFDEQYF
TGTGCCAGCAGTGGGTTCGACGAGCAGTACTTC
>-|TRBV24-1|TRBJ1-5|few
CATSDKAWQPQHF
TGTGCCACCAGTGACAAAGCGTGGCAGCCCCAGCATTTT
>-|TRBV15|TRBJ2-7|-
CATSSERGAVYEQYF
TGTGCCACCAGCTCCGAGAGAGGGGCAGTGTACGAGCAGTACTTC
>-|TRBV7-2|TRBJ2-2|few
CASTPTNANTGELFF
TGTGCCAGCACGCCGACTAACGCGAACACCGGGGAGCTGTTTTTT
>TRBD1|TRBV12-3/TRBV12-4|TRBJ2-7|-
CASSLNRDRGHEQYF
TGTGCCAGCAGTTTAAATCGGGACAGGGGACACGAGCAGTACTTC
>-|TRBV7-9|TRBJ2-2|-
CASSSDITGELFF
TGTGCCAGCAGCTCAGACATCACCGGGGAGCTGTTTTTT
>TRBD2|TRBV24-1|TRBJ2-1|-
CATSDRYSGRTSYNEQFF
TGTGCCACCAGTGACAGATATAGCGGGAGGACCTCCTACAATGAGCAGTTCTTC
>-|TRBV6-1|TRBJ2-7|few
CASSDSQFYEQYF
TGTGCCAGCAGTGACAGCCAGTTTTACGAGCAGTACTTC
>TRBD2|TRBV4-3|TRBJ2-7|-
CASSQGLAGGSTYEQYF
TGCGCCAGCAGCCAGGGACTAGCGGGGGGGTCGACCTACGAGCAGTACTTC
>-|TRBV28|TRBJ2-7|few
CASSQNDYKSHEQYF
TGTGCCAGCAGCCAAAACGATTATAAGAGCCACGAGCAGTACTTC
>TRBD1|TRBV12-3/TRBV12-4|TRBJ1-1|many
CASSFGQVAFF
TGTGCCAGCAGTTTCGGACAGGTAGCTTTCTTT
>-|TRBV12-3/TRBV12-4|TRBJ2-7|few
CASSFPREEQYF
TGTGCCAGCAGTTTCCCCCGCGAAGAGCAGTACTTC
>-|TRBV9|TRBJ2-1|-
CASSVGGQSSYNEQFF
TGTGCCAGCAGCGTAGGCGGGCAGAGCTCCTACAATGAGCAGTTCTTC
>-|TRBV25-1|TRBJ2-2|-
CASSGGTGYNGELFF
TGTGCCAGCAGTGGGGGGACGGGGTATAACGGGGAGCTGTTTTTT
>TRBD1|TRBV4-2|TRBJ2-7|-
CASSPDRVSTYEQYF
TGTGCCAGCAGCCCTGACAGGGTATCCACCTACGAGCAGTACTTC
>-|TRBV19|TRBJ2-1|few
CATKGGMWGSYNEQFF
TGTGCCACCAAAGGGGGGATGTGGGGGAGCTACAATGAGCAGTTCTTC
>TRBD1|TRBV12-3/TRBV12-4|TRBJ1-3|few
CASSLLTGGGGNTIYF
TGTGCCAGCAGCCTGCTGACAGGGGGCGGAGGAAACACCATATATTTT
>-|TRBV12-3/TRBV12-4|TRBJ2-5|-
CASSQLRETQYF
TGTGCCAGCAGTCAGTTAAGGGAGACCCAGTACTTC
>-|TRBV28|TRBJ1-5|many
CASSYRRTIANQPQHF
TGTGCCAGCAGTTACAGGAGAACCATAGCAAATCAGCCCCAGCATTTT
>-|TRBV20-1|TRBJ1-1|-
CSARDPPGTMAEAFF
TGCAGTGCTAGAGATCCCCCAGGGACTATGGCTGAAGCTTTCTTT
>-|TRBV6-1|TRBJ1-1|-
CASSRRQLHTEAFF
TGTGCCAGCAGTCGAAGACAGTTACACACTGAAGCTTTCTTT
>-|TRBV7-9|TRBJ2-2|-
CASHSGATNTGELFF
TGTGCCAGCCACAGCGGAGCCACAAACACCGGGGAGCTGTTTTTT
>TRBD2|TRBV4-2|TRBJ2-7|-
CASSPAGGVHEQYF
TGTGCCAGCAGCCCCGCGGGAGGTGTCCACGAGCAGTACTTC
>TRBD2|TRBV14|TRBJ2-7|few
CASSPLIAGVHEQYF
TGTGCCAGCAGCCCTTTAATAGCGGGAGTCCACGAGCAGTACTTC
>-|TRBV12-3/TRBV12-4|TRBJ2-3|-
CASSRTGGRDTQYF
TGTGCCAGCAGTCGAACGGGGGGCAGAGATACGCAGTATTTT
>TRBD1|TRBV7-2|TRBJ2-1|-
CASSSNRGPGEQFF
TGTGCCAGCAGCTCTAACAGGGGACCAGGGGAGCAGTTCTTC
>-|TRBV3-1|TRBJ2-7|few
CASSQVQDTTEQYF
TGTGCCAGCAGCCAAGTACAGGACACTACGGAGCAGTACTTC
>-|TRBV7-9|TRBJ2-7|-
CASSLSSTGKDEQYF
TGTGCCAGCAGCTTAAGCTCCACCGGAAAGGACGAGCAGTACTTC
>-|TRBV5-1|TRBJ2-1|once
CASSITGNEQFF
TGCGCCAGCAGCATCACCGGCAATGAGCAGTTCTTC
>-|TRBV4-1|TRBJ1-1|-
CASSPAPDTEAFF
TGCGCCAGCAGCCCGGCCCCTGATACTGAAGCTTTCTTT
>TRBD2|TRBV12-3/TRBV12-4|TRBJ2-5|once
CASSLTSEEESAQYF
TGTGCCAGCAGTTTAACTAGCGAGGAAGAGTCGGCCCAGTACTTC
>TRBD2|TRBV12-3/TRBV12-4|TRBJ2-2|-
CASSGTSGVGTGELFF
TGTGCCAGCAGCGGGACTAGCGGAGTAGGGACCGGGGAGCTGTTTTTT
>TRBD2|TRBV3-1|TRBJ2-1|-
CASSRASGVRYNEQFF
TGTGCCAGCAGCCGAGCTAGCGGGGTCCGATACAATGAGCAGTTCTTC
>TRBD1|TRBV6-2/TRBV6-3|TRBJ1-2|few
CASSYWTGANYGYTF
TGTGCCAGCAGTTACTGGACAGGGGCTAACTATGGCTACACCTTC
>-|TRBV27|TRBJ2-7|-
CASSLGSGLYEQYF
TGTGCCAGCAGTTTAGGATCCGGGCTCTACGAGCAGTACTTC
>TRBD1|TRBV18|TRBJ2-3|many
CASSPGQVTDTQYF
TGCGCCAGCAGCCCGGGACAGGTCACAGATACGCAGTATTTT
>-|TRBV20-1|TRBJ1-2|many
CSGEVMTNYGYTF
TGCAGTGGAGAGGTGATGACGAACTATGGCTACACCTTC
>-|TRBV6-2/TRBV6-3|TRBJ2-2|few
CASSYSTDAGELFF
TGTGCCAGCAGTTACTCGACAGACGCCGGGGAGCTGTTTTTT